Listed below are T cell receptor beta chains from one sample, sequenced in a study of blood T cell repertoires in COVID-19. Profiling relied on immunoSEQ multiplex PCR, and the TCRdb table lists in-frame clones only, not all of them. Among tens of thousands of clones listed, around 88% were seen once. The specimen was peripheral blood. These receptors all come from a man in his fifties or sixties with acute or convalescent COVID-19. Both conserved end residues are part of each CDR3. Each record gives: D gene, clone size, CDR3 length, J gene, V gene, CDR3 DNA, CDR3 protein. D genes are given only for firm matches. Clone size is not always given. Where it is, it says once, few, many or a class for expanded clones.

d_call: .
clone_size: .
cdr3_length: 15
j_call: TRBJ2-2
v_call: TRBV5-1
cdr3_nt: TGCGCCAGCAGCTTGGGGCAGTCGGGGACCGGGGAGCTGTTTTTT
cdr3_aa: CASSLGQSGTGELFF

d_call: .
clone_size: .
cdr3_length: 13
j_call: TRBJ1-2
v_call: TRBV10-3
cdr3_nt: TGTGCCATCAGAACAGGGAGGGCTTATGGCTACACCTTC
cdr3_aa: CAIRTGRAYGYTF

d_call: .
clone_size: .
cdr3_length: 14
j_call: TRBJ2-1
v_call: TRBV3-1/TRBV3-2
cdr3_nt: TGTGCCAGCAGCCAAGTACGCGGTCCCAATGAGCAGTTCTTC
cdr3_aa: CASSQVRGPNEQFF

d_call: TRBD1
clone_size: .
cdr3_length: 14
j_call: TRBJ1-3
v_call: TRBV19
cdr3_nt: TGTGCCAGTAGAAGGGACAGAACTGGAAACACCATATATTTT
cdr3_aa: CASRRDRTGNTIYF

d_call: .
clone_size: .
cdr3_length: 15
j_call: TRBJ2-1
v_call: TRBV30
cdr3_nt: TGTGCCTGGAGTACGGACAGCCACAGGACAATGAAGCAGTTCTTC
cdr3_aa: CAWSTDSHRTMKQFF

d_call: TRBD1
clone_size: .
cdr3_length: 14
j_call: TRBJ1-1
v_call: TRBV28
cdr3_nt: TGTGCCAGCAGTTTAACAGGGGGCGGACGTGAAGCTTTCTTT
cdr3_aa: CASSLTGGGREAFF

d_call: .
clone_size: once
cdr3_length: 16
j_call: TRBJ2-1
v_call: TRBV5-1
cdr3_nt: TGCGCCAGCAGCCCCGGCCTGCGGCTCTCCTACAATGAGCAGTTCTTC
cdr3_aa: CASSPGLRLSYNEQFF

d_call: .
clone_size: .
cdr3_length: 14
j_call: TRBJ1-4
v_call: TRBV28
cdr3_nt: TGTGCCAGCACCAGGACAGTGGCTAATGAAAAACTGTTTTTT
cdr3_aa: CASTRTVANEKLFF

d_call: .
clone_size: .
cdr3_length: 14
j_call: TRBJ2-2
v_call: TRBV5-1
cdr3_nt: TGCGCCAGCAGATACCAGGGGAACACCGGGGAGCTGTTTTTT
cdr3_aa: CASRYQGNTGELFF

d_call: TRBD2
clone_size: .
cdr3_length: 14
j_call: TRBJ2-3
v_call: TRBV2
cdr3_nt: TGTGCCAGCAGTATTAGCGGGAGTTCAGATACGCAGTATTTT
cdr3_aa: CASSISGSSDTQYF

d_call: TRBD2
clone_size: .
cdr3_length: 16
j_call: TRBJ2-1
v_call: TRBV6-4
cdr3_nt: TGTGCCACAAGGGCTCTAGCGGGAGTAGGGTACAATGAGCAGTTCTTC
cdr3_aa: CATRALAGVGYNEQFF

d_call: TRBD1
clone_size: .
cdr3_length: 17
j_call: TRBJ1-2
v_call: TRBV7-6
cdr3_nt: TGTGCCAGCAGCTCGGCCGGACGGAGCATGACAGGGGATGGCTACACCTTC
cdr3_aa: CASSSAGRSMTGDGYTF

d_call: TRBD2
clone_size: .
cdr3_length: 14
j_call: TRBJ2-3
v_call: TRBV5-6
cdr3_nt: TGTGCCAGCAGCTGGGACTACCTCACAGATACGCAGTATTTT
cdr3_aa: CASSWDYLTDTQYF

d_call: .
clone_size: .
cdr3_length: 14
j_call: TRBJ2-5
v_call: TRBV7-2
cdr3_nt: TGTGCCAGCAGCGAAACAGGGGGGGGAGAGACCCAGTACTTC
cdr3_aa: CASSETGGGETQYF

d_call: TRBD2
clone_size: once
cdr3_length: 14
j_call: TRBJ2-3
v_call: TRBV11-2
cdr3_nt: TGTGCCATAATAGGAGCGGGAGCAGCAGATACGCAGTATTTT
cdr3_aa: CAIIGAGAADTQYF

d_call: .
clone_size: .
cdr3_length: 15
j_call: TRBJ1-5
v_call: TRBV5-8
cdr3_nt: TGTGCCAGCAGCCCCGGGACAATTAGCAATCAGCCCCAGCATTTT
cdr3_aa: CASSPGTISNQPQHF